This TCR beta chain was identified in a study of beta chain features in type 1 diabetes. Donors underwent one heparinised blood draw, 95 to 150 mL on average. The whole isolated RNA underwent reverse transcription, so sequencing captured expressed TCRB transcripts. Sequenced by immunoSEQ multiplex PCR; TCRdb stores in-frame clones only, minus some. The top ten clones hold roughly 0.048% of a sample with around 240,000 clones, roughly 70% of them seen once. Per the germline V gene, CDR1 is SNHLY and CDR2 is FYNNEI. The CDR3 contains 13 residues. Trimming removed 7 bases from V and 6 bases from J, with 14 bases in between.

The sample consisted of naive CD4+ T cells from blood. The TCR comes from a man aged 25 to 40 in good health. The V and J genes are TRBV2 and TRBJ2-3; a weak D match, TRBD2 (5 bases). The CDR3 sequence is CASKDSQWDTQYF. The DNA of the CDR3 is TGTGCCAGCAAGGACTCGCAGTGGGATACGCAGTATTTT.